The next 4 T cell receptor beta chains were all read from a single sample in a study of blood T cells in healthy people across ages. A second PCR of about 7 to 11 cycles used a sample-barcoded 5' primer and a J-beta primer mix. From the 5' RACE reads, TCRdb called clonotypes with MiXCR, one entry per CDR3 protein. The sample shows about 620,000 distinct CDR3 sequences, 45% to 60% of them seen only once. Sequencing used blood. These receptors were obtained from a woman aged 80 or over in good health.

This sequence joins TRBV4-1 and TRBJ2-3; 8 positions agree with TRBD2. This CDR3 has 16 amino acids. CDR1 and CDR2 (germline): MGHRA, YSYEKL. V gave up 0 bases and J gave up 8 bases; unmatched junction bases: 10. Here the CDR3 reads CASSQEVLAEPRTQYF. The CDR3 DNA sequence: TGCGCCAGCAGCCAAGAGGTACTAGCGGAACCTCGTACGCAGTATTTT.

The chain carries TRBV14 and TRBJ2-5, with TRBD1 matching over 7 bases. Germline loops: CDR1 SGHDN, CDR2 FVKESK. This CDR3 comprises 14 residues. Trimming at V came to 4 bases and at J to 5 bases, leaving 7 bases not matched to a gene. CDR3 nucleotide sequence: TGTGCCAGCAGCCCCGGACAGGTTTCGGAGACCCAGTACTTC. Protein: CASSPGQVSETQYF.

This rearrangement joins TRBV28 to TRBJ1-5; D remains unclear. The germline V gene encodes CDR1 MDHEN and CDR2 SYDVKM. V lost 4 bases, J lost 0 bases, and 22 bases lay in between. The CDR3 consists of 19 residues. The CDR3 sequence: CASSSTYPSGHYSNQPQHF. The DNA of the CDR3 is TGTGCCAGCAGTTCCACTTACCCGTCGGGCCACTATAGCAATCAGCCCCAGCATTTT.

In its sample, this clonotype was seen many times. This chain links TRBV9 with TRBJ2-4, with D perhaps TRBD1 (5 bases). This CDR3 is built from 14 residues. V was trimmed by 0 bases and J by 5 bases, leaving 9 bases between them. Looked up from germline, CDR1 is SGDLS and CDR2 is YYNGEE. In nucleotides, the CDR3 is TGTGCCAGCAGCGTAGGACAGCTTCAAAACATTCAGTACTTC. Translated, it gives CASSVGQLQNIQYF.